These 25 T cell receptor beta chains share one sample of origin, sequenced in a study of blood T cell repertoires in COVID-19. TCRdb keeps only in-frame clones here, not all; method: immunoSEQ multiplex PCR. The repertoire holds roughly 190,000 clones, with around four fifths as singletons. Sequenced sample: PBMCs or T cells enriched from blood (not recorded which). The receptors here all came from a man aged 35-49 years who had recovered from COVID-19.

The genes are TRBV7-9 and TRBJ1-6, with a tentative D call TRBD1 (6 bases). The V and J ends lost 4 bases and 14 bases respectively, with 12 bases between them. Germline-derived CDR1 and CDR2 are SEHNR and FQNEAQ (reference sequence). The CDR3 spans 12 residues. The CDR3 DNA reads as TGTGCCAGCAGCTCGGGGACATCGTCCCTCCACTTT. As protein: CASSSGTSSLHF.

Worth noting for this clone: Other DNA sequences within the sample encode an identical CDR3. The CDR3, as DNA: TGTGCCAGCAGTCTTCAAGAGACCCAGTACTTC. Translation gives CASSLQETQYF. J is TRBJ2-5 and V is TRBV12-3 or TRBV12-4; no definite D call. This CDR3 spans 11 amino acids. Trimming removed 5 bases at V and 2 bases at J, with 3 bases between.

The chain links TRBV24-1 to TRBJ2-1; 8 bases match TRBD2. The CDR3 runs 13 residues. The germline V gene has CDR1 KGHDR and CDR2 SFDVKD. The junction had 5 bases not matched to a gene; V was cut back by 10 bases and J by 4 bases. CDR3 nucleotide sequence: TGTGCCACTCAGCGGGAGAGTTACAATGAGCAGTTCTTC. Its protein product is CATQRESYNEQFF.

This clone was seen just once. The chain recombines TRBV2 with TRBJ1-1; 9 bases agree with TRBD1. CDR1 and CDR2 (germline): SNHLY, FYNNEI. Germline trimming cut 11 bases from V and 6 bases from J; bases unmatched to any gene: 10. There are 13 residues in the CDR3. As DNA, the CDR3 is TGTGCCTCCCCGGCGGGACAGGGCCCTGAAGCTTTCTTT. Its translation is CASPAGQGPEAFF.

The gene calls are TRBV6-2 or TRBV6-3 and TRBJ2-3, with D possibly TRBD2 on 6 matching bases. Germline CDR1 reads MNHEY; CDR2 reads SVGEGT. The CDR3 runs 16 residues. Trimming took off 5 bases at V and 4 bases at J, with 19 bases between the two ends. CDR3 DNA sequence: TGTGCCAGCAGTGGGGCATTACGGGAGAGGGCAGATACGCAGTATTTT. It is translated as CASSGALRERADTQYF.

The rearrangement uses TRBV30 and TRBJ1-3, with TRBD1 matching 8 bases. From germline, CDR1 is GTSNPN and CDR2 SVGIG (reference sequence). The CDR3 is 14 residues long. The trim removed 4 bases at V and 4 bases at J, leaving 6 bases unmatched. The CDR3 coding sequence is TGTGCCTGGACCGGACAGGGAATAGGAAACACCATATATTTT. Its protein product is CAWTGQGIGNTIYF.

This chain uses TRBV10-3 with TRBJ1-1, with D tentatively TRBD1 (5 bases). CDR1 ENHRY and CDR2 SYGVKD come from the germline V gene. CDR3 size: 16 residues. V was pared by 6 bases and J by 5 bases, with 22 bases between. The chain's CDR3 is CAISPNSGVWDTEAFF. CDR3 in DNA: TGTGCCATCAGCCCGAATTCGGGGGTTTGGGATACTGAAGCTTTCTTT.

The chain joins TRBV5-1 to TRBJ1-1; D gene ambiguous. CDR1 and CDR2 from the germline V gene are SGHRS and YFSETQ. This CDR3 is built from 14 residues. The V gene lost 1 base and the J gene lost 2 bases, with 9 bases spanning the gap. The DNA of the CDR3 is TGCGCCAGCAGCTTGCGAGGTTATAACACTGAAGCTTTCTTT. Translating it yields CASSLRGYNTEAFF. The entire variable domain, with the rest obtained from reference TRBV5-1 and TRBJ1-1, is as follows: KAGVTQTPRYLIKTRGQQVTLSCSPISGHRSVSWYQQTPGQGLQFLFEYFSETQRNKGNFPGRFSGRQFSNSRSEMNVSTLELGDSALYLCASSLRGYNTEAFFGQGTRLTVV.

V usage is TRBV7-2 and J usage is TRBJ1-1, with 9 bases identical to TRBD1. Germline values: CDR1 SGHTA, CDR2 FQGNSA. J was trimmed by 6 bases and V by 4 bases; bases with no gene match: 9. The CDR3 loop spans 15 amino acids. Here the CDR3 DNA reads TGTGCCAGCAGCTACCGGACAGGGGCGGGCGCTGAAGCTTTCTTT. Amino acids: CASSYRTGAGAEAFF.

The chain is built from TRBV27 and TRBJ2-7; 7 nucleotides match TRBD2. V lost 6 bases, J lost 9 bases, and 23 bases stayed unmatched. This CDR3 has 17 amino acids. Germline V lookup: CDR1 MNHEY, CDR2 SMNVEV (reference sequence). In nucleotides, the CDR3 is TGTGCCAGCAGCCCCGTTCGCGTAGCGGGTACCTACGAAGGGCAGTACTTC. It is translated as CASSPVRVAGTYEGQYF.

The chain combines TRBV6-2 or TRBV6-3 with TRBJ1-6, with 7 bases fitting TRBD1. The CDR3 totals 15 residues. V lost 5 bases, J lost 8 bases, and 9 bases stayed unmatched. The V gene's germline CDR1 is MNHEY and CDR2 SVGEGT. CDR3 amino acids: CASSPYRDRDSPLHF. The CDR3 DNA follows: TGTGCCAGCAGTCCCTACCGGGACAGAGATTCACCCCTCCACTTT.

Points on this clone: The junction does not match germline at one end; this may be a read error. The gene calls are TRBV7-7 and TRBJ2-5; TRBD2 aligns across 12 bases. CDR1 is SSHAT and CDR2 is FNYEAQ in the germline V gene (reference sequence). There are 16 residues in the CDR3. The CDR3 sequence is CASSFGLAGNQETQYF. For the CDR3, the DNA is TGTGCTAGCAGCTTCGGACTAGCGGGGAACCAAGAGACCCAGTACTTC.

The J gene is TRBJ2-2, the V gene TRBV27; tentative D call: TRBD2 (5 bases). V dropped 3 bases and J dropped 6 bases, with 11 bases sitting between them. The CDR3 runs to 14 residues. Germline-derived CDR1 and CDR2 are MNHEY and SMNVEV (reference sequence). CDR3 protein: CASSFMRAAGELFF. CDR3 bases: TGTGCCAGCAGTTTTATGAGGGCAGCCGGGGAGCTGTTTTTT.

The rearrangement uses TRBV2 and TRBJ2-3, with 14 nucleotides matching TRBD2. CDR1 SNHLY and CDR2 FYNNEI come from the germline V gene. Trimming removed 4 bases from V and 8 bases from J; junction bases left unmatched: 8. The CDR3 sequence is 16 residues long. The CDR3 coding sequence is TGTGCCAGCAGTGCGGATGGACTAGCGGGAGGAGGTACGCAGTATTTT. Amino acid sequence: CASSADGLAGGGTQYF.

The table lists this clone with a few counts. This sequence joins TRBV5-1 and TRBJ2-1; possible D gene TRBD2, 7 bases. Trimming took off 0 bases at V and 1 base at J, with 8 bases between the two ends. The CDR3 covers 15 residues. Germline CDR1 is SGHRS and CDR2 is YFSETQ. CDR3 sequence reads: CASSLEGGSYNEQFF. In DNA form, the CDR3 reads TGCGCCAGCAGCTTGGAGGGGGGGTCCTACAATGAGCAGTTCTTC.

This chain joins TRBV6-2 or TRBV6-3 and TRBJ2-7; 14 bases map to TRBD2. With 7 bases clipped from V and 4 bases from J, the junction kept 15 bases outside the gene matches. CDR1 is MNHEY, CDR2 SVGEGT, per germline. The CDR3 runs 18 residues. CDR3 region: CASTPRRLAGGPVYEQYV. The CDR3 bases are TGTGCCAGCACCCCAAGGCGACTAGCGGGAGGGCCAGTTTACGAGCAGTACGTC.

This chain uses TRBV27 with TRBJ2-3; TRBD2 might be the D (6 bases). Germline V gives CDR1 MNHEY, CDR2 SMNVEV (reference sequence). The V end was cut by 8 bases, the J end by 5 bases, with 14 bases between. The CDR3 runs to 13 residues. The CDR3 DNA is TGTGCCAGCGCATGGGTGGGGGGAGATACGCAGTATTTT. Translating it yields CASAWVGGDTQYF.

CDR3 nucleotide sequence: TGTGCCACCAGTGATCAGGGGGTAGGGCAGTTCTTC. This codes for CATSDQGVGQFF. V gene TRBV24-1 combines with J gene TRBJ2-1, with 7 bases matching TRBD1. V lost 3 bases, J lost 12 bases, and 4 bases stayed unmatched. Per germline, CDR1 KGHDR and CDR2 SFDVKD. This CDR3 comprises 12 residues.

The V and J genes are TRBV9 and TRBJ2-1; D gene uncertain. Germline loops: CDR1 SGDLS, CDR2 YYNGEE. The CDR3 has 12 amino acids. Trimming took off 0 bases at V and 8 bases at J, with 6 bases between the two ends. This CDR3 is CASSVVSYEQFF. The CDR3 DNA sequence: TGTGCCAGCAGCGTAGTTTCCTATGAGCAGTTCTTC. Using reference TRBV9 and TRBJ2-1 for the parts outside the CDR3, the full variable domain is DSGVTQTPKHLITATGQRVTLRCSPRSGDLSVYWYQQSLDQGLQFLIQYYNGEERAKGNILERFSAQQFPDLHSELNLSSLELGDSALYFCASSVVSYEQFFGPGTRLTVL.

The V and J genes are TRBV7-2 and TRBJ2-7; 10 bases map to TRBD1. Trimming at V came to 5 bases and at J to 6 bases, leaving 7 bases not matched to a gene. The CDR3 covers 14 residues. Per germline, CDR1 SGHTA and CDR2 FQGNSA. CDR3 sequence (DNA): TGTGCCAGCAGCGCACGACAGGGGGCGTTCGAGCAGTACGTC. This codes for CASSARQGAFEQYV.

This chain connects TRBV3-1 (or the pseudogene TRBV3-2) to TRBJ1-4; TRBD1 aligns across 12 bases. Germline V gene lookup returns CDR1 LGHDT and CDR2 YNNKEL (reference sequence). The J segment lost 13 bases and the V segment lost 2 bases, leaving 14 bases of the junction unmatched. CDR3 length: 17 residues. CDR3 coding DNA: TGTGCCAGCAGCCAAAATCAACTCGGGACAGGGGGCGCGTTACTGTTTTTT. Protein sequence: CASSQNQLGTGGALLFF.

V is TRBV5-1 and J is TRBJ1-6, with D possibly TRBD1 on 5 matching bases. V was shortened by 4 bases and J by 5 bases, with 22 bases between the two germline ends. Germline V gives CDR1 SGHRS, CDR2 YFSETQ. The CDR3 runs 18 residues. CDR3 DNA sequence: TGCGCCAGCAGCCCGGACCCGCGACAGCCATTGAATAATTCACCCCTCCACTTT. Its translation: CASSPDPRQPLNNSPLHF.

CDR3 sequence: CASSDHWGAGDQETQYF. In nucleotides, the CDR3 is TGTGCCAGCAGTGATCATTGGGGAGCGGGAGACCAAGAGACCCAGTACTTC. The J gene is TRBJ2-5, the V gene TRBV6-1; 8 positions agree with TRBD2. V gave up 3 bases and J gave up 0 bases; unmatched junction bases: 9. Germline V CDR1 and CDR2: MNHNS, SASEGT. The CDR3 loop spans 17 amino acids.

The chain combines TRBV6-2 or TRBV6-3 with TRBJ1-1; D is uncertain. The ends were cut back, 2 bases at V and 6 bases at J, with 10 bases in the middle. The germline gives CDR1 MNHEY, CDR2 SVGEGT. The CDR3 sequence is 13 residues long. The CDR3 region is CASSYAGLPEAFF. The CDR3 DNA reads as TGTGCCAGCAGTTACGCGGGGTTGCCTGAAGCTTTCTTT.

The rearrangement links TRBV6-2 or TRBV6-3 to TRBJ2-1; maybe TRBD2 (6 bases). V was clipped by 0 bases and J by 10 bases, with 22 bases between them. The CDR3 has 17 amino acids. Germline CDR1 is MNHEY and CDR2 is SVGEGT. The CDR3, as DNA: TGTGCCAGCAGTTACTCACAGACTAGGATTTTCTCCGGGGAGCAGTTCTTC. Protein product: CASSYSQTRIFSGEQFF.